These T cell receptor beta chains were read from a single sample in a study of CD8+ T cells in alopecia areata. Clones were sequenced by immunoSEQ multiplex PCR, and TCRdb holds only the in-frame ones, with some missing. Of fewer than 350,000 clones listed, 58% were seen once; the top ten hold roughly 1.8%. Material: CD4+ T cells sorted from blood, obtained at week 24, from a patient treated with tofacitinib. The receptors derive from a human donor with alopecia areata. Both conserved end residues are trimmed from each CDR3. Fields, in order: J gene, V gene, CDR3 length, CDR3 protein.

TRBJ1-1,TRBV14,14,ASSQDFSGVNTEAF
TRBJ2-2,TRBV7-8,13,ASSSGQVDTGELF
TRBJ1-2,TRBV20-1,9,SATSPGKDT
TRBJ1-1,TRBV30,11,ACKKLKYTEAF
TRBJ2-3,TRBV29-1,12,SGSDRENTDTQY
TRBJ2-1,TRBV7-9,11,ASSLAGVHEQF
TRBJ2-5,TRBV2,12,ASSVLLREETQY
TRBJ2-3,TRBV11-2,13,ASSAGLPSTDTQY
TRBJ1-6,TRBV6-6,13,ASSYSGVDNSPLH
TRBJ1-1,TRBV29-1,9,SVTDRFEAF
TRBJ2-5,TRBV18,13,ASSPPAWYQETQY
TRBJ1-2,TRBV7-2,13,ASSPGLDRGYGYT
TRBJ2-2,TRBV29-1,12,SVEQGGNTGELF
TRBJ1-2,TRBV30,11,AWGTELNYGYT
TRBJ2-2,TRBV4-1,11,ASSPPGTGELF
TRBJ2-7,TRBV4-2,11,ASSQDRQYEQY
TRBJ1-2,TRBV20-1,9,SVGRADGYT
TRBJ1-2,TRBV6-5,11,ASLDRSRGGYT
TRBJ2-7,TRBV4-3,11,ASSQVTGLEQY
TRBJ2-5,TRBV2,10,ASGAIQETQY
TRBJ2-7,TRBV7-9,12,ASSLGASVYEQY
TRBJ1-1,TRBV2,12,ASSAGTLNTEAF
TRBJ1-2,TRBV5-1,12,ASSGGQGASGYT